The present TCR beta chain was sequenced within a study of T cell changes during pregnancy in multiple sclerosis. Only in-frame clones appear in the TCRdb table, and some are missing; sequencing was by immunoSEQ multiplex PCR. The data show roughly 38,000 clones, about 90% seen once. This CDR3 contains 16 residues. Looked up from germline, CDR1 is SGHRS and CDR2 is YFSETQ. V lost 0 bases, J lost 6 bases, and 7 bases stayed unmatched. V and J are TRBV5-1 and TRBJ2-2; the match to TRBD2 covers 8 bases. This specimen was CD4+ T cells from peripheral blood mononuclear cells, taken before pregnancy. The TCR originated in a female donor with multiple sclerosis, enrolled in a pregnancy study. The CDR3 sequence: CASSLGLASNAGELFF. In nucleotides, the CDR3 is TGCGCCAGCAGCTTGGGACTAGCGAGTAACGCCGGGGAGCTGTTTTTT. The variable domain in full, with the rest retrieved from reference TRBV5-1 and TRBJ2-2, is KAGVTQTPRYLIKTRGQQVTLSCSPISGHRSVSWYQQTPGQGLQFLFEYFSETQRNKGNFPGRFSGRQFSNSRSEMNVSTLELGDSALYLCASSLGLASNAGELFFGEGSRLTVL.